The present T cell receptor (beta chain) was sequenced within a study of blood T cell repertoires in COVID-19. Study-level background: Sites in the United States, Italy and Spain provided acute and convalescent COVID-19 samples. From T cells, B-cell-depleted T cells, or PBMCs came the material, which was cDNA or gDNA.

Sequencing was performed with immunoSEQ multiplex PCR; in TCRdb, only in-frame clones are kept and a portion is missing. The sample has roughly 35,000 clones; around 85% are singletons. In germline, CDR1 is SGHNT, CDR2 YYREEE (reference sequence). This CDR3 is 17 amino acids long. Losses at the gene ends were 0 bases for V and 4 bases for J; bases not matched to a gene: 12. This receptor was taken from a man in his sixties or seventies with acute or convalescent COVID-19. The J gene is TRBJ1-1, the V gene TRBV5-4; 7 bases agree with TRBD1. Sequencing was carried out using peripheral blood. The CDR3 protein is CASSLADRVVGGTEAFF. The DNA for the CDR3 is TGTGCCAGCAGCTTGGCTGACAGGGTAGTGGGGGGCACTGAAGCTTTCTTT.